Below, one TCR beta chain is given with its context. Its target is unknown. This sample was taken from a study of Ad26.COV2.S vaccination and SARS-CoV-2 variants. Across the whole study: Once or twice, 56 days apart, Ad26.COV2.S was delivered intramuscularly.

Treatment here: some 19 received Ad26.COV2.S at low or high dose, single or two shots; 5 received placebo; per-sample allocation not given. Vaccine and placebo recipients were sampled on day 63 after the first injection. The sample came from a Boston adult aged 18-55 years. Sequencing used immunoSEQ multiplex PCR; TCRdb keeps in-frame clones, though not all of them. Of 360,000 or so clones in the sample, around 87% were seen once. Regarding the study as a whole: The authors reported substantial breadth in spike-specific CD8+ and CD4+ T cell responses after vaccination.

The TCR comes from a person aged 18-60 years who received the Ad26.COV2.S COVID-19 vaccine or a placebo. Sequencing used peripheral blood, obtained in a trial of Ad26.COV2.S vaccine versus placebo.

The CDR3 spells CASSPYNQPQHF. CDR3 nucleotide sequence: TGTGCCAGCAGCCCCTACAATCAGCCCCAGCATTTT. This chain connects TRBV5-6 to TRBJ1-5; D is unresolved. V was cut by 4 bases and J by 3 bases, with 5 bases left in between. Germline V gives CDR1 SGHDT, CDR2 YYEEEE. CDR3 length: 12 amino acids.